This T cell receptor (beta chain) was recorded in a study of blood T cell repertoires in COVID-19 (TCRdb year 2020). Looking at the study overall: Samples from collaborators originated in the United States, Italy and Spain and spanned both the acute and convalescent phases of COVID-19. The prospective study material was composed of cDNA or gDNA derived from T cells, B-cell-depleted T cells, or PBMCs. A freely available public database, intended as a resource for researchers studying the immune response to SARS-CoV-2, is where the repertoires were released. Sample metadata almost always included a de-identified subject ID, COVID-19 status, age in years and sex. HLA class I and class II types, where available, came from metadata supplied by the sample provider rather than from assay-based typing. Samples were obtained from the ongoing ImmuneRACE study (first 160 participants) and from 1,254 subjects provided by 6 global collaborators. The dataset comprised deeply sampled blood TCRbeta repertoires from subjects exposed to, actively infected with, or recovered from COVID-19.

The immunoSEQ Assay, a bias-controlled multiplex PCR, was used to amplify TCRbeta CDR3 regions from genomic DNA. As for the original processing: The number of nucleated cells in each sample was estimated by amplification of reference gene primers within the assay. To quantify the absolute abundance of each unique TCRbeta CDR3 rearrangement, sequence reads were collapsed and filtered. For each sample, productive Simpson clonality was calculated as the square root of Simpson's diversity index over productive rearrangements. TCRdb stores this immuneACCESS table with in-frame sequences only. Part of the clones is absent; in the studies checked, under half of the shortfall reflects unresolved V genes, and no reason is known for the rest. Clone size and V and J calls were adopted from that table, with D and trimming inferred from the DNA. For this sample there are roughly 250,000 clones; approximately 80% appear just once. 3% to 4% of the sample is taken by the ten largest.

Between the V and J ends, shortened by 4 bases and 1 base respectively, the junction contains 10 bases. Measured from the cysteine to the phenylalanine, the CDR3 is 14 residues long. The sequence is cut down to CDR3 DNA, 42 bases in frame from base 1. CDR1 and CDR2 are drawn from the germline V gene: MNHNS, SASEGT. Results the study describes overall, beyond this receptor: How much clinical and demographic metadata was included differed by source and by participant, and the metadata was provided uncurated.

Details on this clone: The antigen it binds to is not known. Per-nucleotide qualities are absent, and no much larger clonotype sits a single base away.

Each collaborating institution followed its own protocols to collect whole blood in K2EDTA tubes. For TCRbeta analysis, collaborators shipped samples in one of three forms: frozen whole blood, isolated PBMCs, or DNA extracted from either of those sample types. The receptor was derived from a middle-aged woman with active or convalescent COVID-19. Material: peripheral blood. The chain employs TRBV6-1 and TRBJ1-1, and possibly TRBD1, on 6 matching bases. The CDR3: CASSGGLTNTEAFF. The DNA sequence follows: TGTGCCAGCAGTGGGGGGCTGACGAACACTGAAGCTTTCTTT.